This T cell receptor beta chain was identified in a study of immune cell composition in non-small cell lung cancer. Sequencing was performed with immunoSEQ multiplex PCR; in TCRdb, only in-frame clones are kept and a portion is missing. The profile shows roughly 14,000 clones, 65% to 85% of them singletons. Study-level findings and limits: Squamous lung tumours showed higher top 10 clone scores and clonality than adenocarcinomas.

The germline V and J ends were trimmed by 3 bases and 5 bases, with 19 bases remaining between them. This CDR3 has 16 amino acids. CDR1 and CDR2 (germline): MDHEN, SYDVKM. This clone was detected only once. Its antigen is undetermined. This chain joins TRBV28 and TRBJ2-5; the D gene is possibly TRBD1 (5 bases). The sequenced sample consisted of lung tumor tissue. This receptor was identified in a human donor with non-small cell lung cancer. The CDR3 bases are TGTGCCAGCAGTTTCGGTAGTAAAGGGGCCCAGGAGACCCAGTACTTC. Translation: CASSFGSKGAQETQYF.